This T cell receptor (beta chain) was sequenced for a study of neurological immune-mediated disorders. About the study: The roughly 34 multiple sclerosis patients comprised about 30 that were relapsing-remitting and 3 that were secondary progressive.

MiXCR, applied by TCRdb to the 5' RACE reads, yields one record per CDR3 protein. The sample records more than 45,000 distinct CDR3 sequences, roughly 3.3% being singletons. The CDR3 contains 11 residues. The V end lost 5 bases, the J end lost 6 bases, and 9 bases lay between the germline ends. In germline, CDR1 is SQVTM, CDR2 ANQGSEA. This clonotype was detected ten times or more. What it recognizes is unknown. Study outcomes and limitations: In HTLV-1-associated myelopathy, TCR clonal expansion was greatest, and in multiple sclerosis it was least, below healthy controls.

The chain carries TRBV29-1 and TRBJ2-3; unclear D gene. This TCR came from a woman in her 30s with multiple sclerosis. The source material was PBMCs. The CDR3 nucleotides read TGCAGCGTTACCTGGACGGATACGCAGTATTTT. Translated: CSVTWTDTQYF.